This TCR beta chain was identified during a study of control samples from healthy donors and cancer patients. Trimming pared 6 bases from V and 3 bases from J, leaving 9 bases between. The CDR3 contains 13 residues. The assay was immunoSEQ multiplex PCR, and TCRdb's table has in-frame clones only and misses some. The sample contains 100,000 to 150,000 clones, 80% to 95% of which appear only once. The TCR sequence derives from a woman aged 45 to 65 in good health. V is TRBV12-3 or TRBV12-4 and J is TRBJ2-1; a possible D gene is TRBD1 (6 bases). Specimen: blood. CDR3 in amino acids: CASRTTGYNEQFF. As DNA, the CDR3 is TGTGCCAGCAGAACGACAGGCTACAATGAGCAGTTCTTC.